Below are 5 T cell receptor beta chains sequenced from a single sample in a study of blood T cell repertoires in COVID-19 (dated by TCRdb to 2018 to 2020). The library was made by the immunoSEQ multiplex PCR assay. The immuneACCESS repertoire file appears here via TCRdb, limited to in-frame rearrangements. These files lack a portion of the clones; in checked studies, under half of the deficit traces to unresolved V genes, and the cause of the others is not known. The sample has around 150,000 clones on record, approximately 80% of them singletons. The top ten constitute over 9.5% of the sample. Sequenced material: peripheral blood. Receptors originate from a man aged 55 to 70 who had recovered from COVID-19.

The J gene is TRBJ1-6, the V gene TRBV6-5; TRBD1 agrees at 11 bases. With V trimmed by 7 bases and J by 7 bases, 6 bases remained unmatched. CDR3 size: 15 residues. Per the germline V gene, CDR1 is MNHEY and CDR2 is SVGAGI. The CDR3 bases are TGTGCCAGCACCGCGGGACAGGGGGGGAATTCACCCCTCCACTTT. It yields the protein CASTAGQGGNSPLHF.

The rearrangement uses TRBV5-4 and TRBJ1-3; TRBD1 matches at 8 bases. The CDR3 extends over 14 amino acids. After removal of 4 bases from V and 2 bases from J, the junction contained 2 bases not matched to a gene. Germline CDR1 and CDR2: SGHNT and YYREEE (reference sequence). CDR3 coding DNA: TGTGCCAGCAGCCTGGACAGGGCTGGAAACACCATATATTTT. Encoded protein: CASSLDRAGNTIYF.

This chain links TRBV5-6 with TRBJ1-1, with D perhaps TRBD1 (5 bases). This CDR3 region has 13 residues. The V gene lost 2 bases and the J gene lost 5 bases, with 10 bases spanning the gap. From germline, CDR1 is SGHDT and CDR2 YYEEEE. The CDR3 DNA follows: TGTGCCAGCAGCTTTTACAGGAGAACTGAAGCTTTCTTT. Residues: CASSFYRRTEAFF.

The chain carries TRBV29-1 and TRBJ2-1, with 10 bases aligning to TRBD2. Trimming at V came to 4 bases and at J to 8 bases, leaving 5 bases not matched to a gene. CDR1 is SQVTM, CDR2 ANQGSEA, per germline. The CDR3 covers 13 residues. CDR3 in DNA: TGCAGCGTTGTTCTAGCGGGGGCGTATGAGCAGTTCTTC. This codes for CSVVLAGAYEQFF.

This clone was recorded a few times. The CDR3 nucleotides are TGTGCCAGCAGCGCCCGACTAGCGGGATACAATGAGCAGTTCTTC. Residues: CASSARLAGYNEQFF. The chain employs TRBV7-9 and TRBJ2-1, with TRBD2 matching over 11 bases. There are 15 residues in the CDR3. Germline CDR1 and CDR2: SEHNR and FQNEAQ (reference sequence). Unmatched junction bases numbered 4, after V lost 5 bases and J lost 4 bases.